This record covers a single TCR beta chain. Its antigen remains unknown. This sample was taken from a study of blood T cells in healthy people across ages. The CDR3 totals 16 residues. Per germline, CDR1 MDHEN and CDR2 SYDVKM. V was pared by 6 bases and J by 0 bases, with 7 bases of the junction left unmatched. Combining a sample-barcoded 5' primer with a J-beta primer mix, a second PCR ran for about 6 to 11 cycles. TCRdb redid the calling of the 5' RACE reads with MiXCR, one entry per CDR3 protein. This table holds 650,000 to 900,000 distinct CDR3 sequences, less than 80% found once. Notes on the study in general: Underestimates were what the diversity estimates from one million T cells were considered to be.

Sequenced: blood. This TCR derives from a man in his thirties or forties in good health. The J gene is TRBJ2-7, the V gene TRBV28, with 11 bases lining up with TRBD2. Here the CDR3 reads CASRLLAGVPSYEQYF. CDR3 DNA sequence: TGTGCCAGCAGGCTACTAGCGGGGGTGCCCTCCTACGAGCAGTACTTC.